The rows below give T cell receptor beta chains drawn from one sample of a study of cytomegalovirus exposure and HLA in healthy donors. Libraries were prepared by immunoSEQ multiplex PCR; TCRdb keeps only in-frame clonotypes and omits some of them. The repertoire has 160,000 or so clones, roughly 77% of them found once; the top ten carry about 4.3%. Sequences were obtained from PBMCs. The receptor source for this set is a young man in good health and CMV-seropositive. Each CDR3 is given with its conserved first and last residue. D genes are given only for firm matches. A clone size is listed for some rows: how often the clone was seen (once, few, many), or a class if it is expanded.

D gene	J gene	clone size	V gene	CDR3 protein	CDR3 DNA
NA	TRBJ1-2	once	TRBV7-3	CASSPSGRGRLNYGYTF	TGTGCCAGCAGCCCCTCCGGGCGGGGGCGACTCAACTATGGCTACACCTTC
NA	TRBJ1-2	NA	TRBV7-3	CASSPDATVGYTF	TGTGCCAGCAGCCCCGACGCGACTGTTGGCTACACCTTC
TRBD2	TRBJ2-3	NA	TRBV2	CASTQLAGALDAQYF	TGTGCCAGCACCCAACTAGCGGGCGCCTTAGATGCGCAGTATTTT
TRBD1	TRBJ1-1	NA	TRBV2	CASNQQGMGTEAFF	TGTGCCAGCAACCAACAGGGGATGGGGACTGAAGCTTTCTTT
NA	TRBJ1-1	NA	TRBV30	CAWSPEVSVNTEAFF	TGTGCCTGGAGTCCGGAGGTATCAGTAAACACTGAAGCTTTCTTT
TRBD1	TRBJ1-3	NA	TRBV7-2	CASSLAGQGVGANTIYF	TGTGCCAGCAGCTTAGCGGGACAGGGGGTGGGTGCAAACACCATATATTTT
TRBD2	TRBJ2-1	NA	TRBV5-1	CASSLRGTSLHEQFF	TGCGCCAGCAGTCTTCGAGGGACTAGCTTGCATGAGCAGTTCTTC
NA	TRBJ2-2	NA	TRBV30	CAWSGRRAAGELFF	TGTGCCTGGAGTGGGCGGCGCGCCGCCGGGGAGCTGTTTTTT
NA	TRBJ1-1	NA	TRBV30	CAWSDGTIELAFF	TGTGCCTGGAGCGATGGGACAATCGAGCTAGCTTTCTTT
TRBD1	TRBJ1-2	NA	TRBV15	CATSRERDRGHHGYTF	TGTGCCACCAGCAGAGAAAGGGACAGGGGGCACCATGGCTACACCTTC
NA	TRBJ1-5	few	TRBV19	CASSRGGPGQPQHF	TGTGCCAGTAGTCGGGGGGGGCCGGGGCAGCCCCAGCATTTT
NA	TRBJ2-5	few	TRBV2	CASSEELGTQYF	TGTGCCAGCAGTGAAGAGCTAGGTACCCAGTACTTC
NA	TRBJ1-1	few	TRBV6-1	CASSEGTGDRTAFF	TGTGCCAGCAGTGAAGGAACGGGAGACCGGACGGCTTTCTTT
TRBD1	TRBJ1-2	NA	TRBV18	CASSPPTGGRYGYTF	TGTGCCAGCTCACCACCGACAGGGGGCAGGTATGGCTACACCTTC
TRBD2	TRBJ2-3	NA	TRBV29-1	CSGRLAAPTDTQYF	TGCAGCGGACGACTAGCGGCCCCCACAGATACGCAGTATTTT
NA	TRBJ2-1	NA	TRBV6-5	CASSYSGASYNEQFF	TGTGCCAGCAGTTACTCTGGGGCCAGCTACAATGAGCAGTTCTTC
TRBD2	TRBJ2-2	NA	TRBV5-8	CASSLTVAGDTNTGELFF	TGTGCCAGCAGCCTCACAGTAGCGGGGGATACGAACACCGGGGAGCTGTTTTTT
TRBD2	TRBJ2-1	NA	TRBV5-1	CASSLDGGRAGDEQFF	TGCGCCAGCAGCTTGGACGGCGGGAGGGCCGGTGATGAGCAGTTCTTC
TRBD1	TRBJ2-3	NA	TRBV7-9	CASTGQGTDTQYF	TGTGCCAGCACGGGACAGGGCACAGATACGCAGTATTTT
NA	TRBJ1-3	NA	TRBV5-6	CASSLGQTGNTIYF	TGTGCCAGCAGCTTGGGGCAGACTGGAAACACCATATATTTT
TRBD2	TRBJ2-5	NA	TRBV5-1	CASSLATSAETQYF	TGCGCCAGCAGCTTGGCCACTAGCGCGGAGACCCAGTACTTC
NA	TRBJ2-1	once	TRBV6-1	CASTLLAGDYNEQFF	TGTGCCAGCACCCTTTTGGCAGGGGACTACAATGAGCAGTTCTTC
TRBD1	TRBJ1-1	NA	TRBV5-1	CASSTGVDTEAFF	TGCGCCAGCAGCACAGGGGTGGACACTGAAGCTTTCTTT